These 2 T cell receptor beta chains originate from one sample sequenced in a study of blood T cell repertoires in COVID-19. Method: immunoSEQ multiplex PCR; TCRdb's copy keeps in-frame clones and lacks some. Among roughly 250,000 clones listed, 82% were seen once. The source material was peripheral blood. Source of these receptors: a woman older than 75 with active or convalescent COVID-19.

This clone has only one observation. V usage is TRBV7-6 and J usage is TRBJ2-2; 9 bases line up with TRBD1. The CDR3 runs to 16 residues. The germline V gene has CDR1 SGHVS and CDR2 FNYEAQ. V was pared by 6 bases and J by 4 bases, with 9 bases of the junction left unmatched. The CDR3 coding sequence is TGTGCCAGCAGTCACTCCGGGACAGGGCCCACCGGGGAGCTGTTTTTT. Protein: CASSHSGTGPTGELFF. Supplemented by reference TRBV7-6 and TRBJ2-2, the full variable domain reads GAGVSQSPRYKVTKRGQDVALRCDPISGHVSLYWYRQALGQGPEFLTYFNYEAQQDKSGLPNDRFSAERPEGSISTLTIQRTEQRDSAMYRCASSHSGTGPTGELFFGEGSRLTVL.

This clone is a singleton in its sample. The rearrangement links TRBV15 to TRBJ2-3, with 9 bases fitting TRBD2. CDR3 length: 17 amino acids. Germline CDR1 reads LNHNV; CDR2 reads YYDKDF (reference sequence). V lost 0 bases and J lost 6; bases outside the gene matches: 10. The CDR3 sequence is CATSRDLSGSGVDTQYF. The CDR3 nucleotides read TGTGCCACCAGCAGAGATCTTAGCGGGAGTGGAGTTGATACGCAGTATTTT.